The clone carrying this TCR beta chain was counted a few times. Its antigen is currently unknown. This specimen comes from a study of STAT3 mutations in large granular lymphocyte leukemia. V was trimmed by 0 bases and J by 7 bases, leaving 13 bases between them. The CDR3 is 13 residues long. The V gene's germline CDR1 is GTSNPN and CDR2 SVGIG (reference sequence). Study results and caveats: Every T-cell large granular lymphocyte leukemia patient had at least one immunodominant TCR beta clonotype.

Some clones are missing from TCRdb's copy, which holds only in-frame ones; the method was immunoSEQ multiplex PCR. This table has 30,000 to 40,000 clones, around 87% appearing once. Sequencing was performed on peripheral blood mononuclear cells. The chain employs TRBV30 and TRBJ2-7; perhaps TRBD1 as D (5 bases). The origin of this receptor is a man aged 60 to 69 with T-cell large granular lymphocyte leukemia. Some clones in this sample may be carry-over from other donors' samples. The chain's CDR3 is CAWSVLRVREQYF. Written as DNA, the CDR3 is TGTGCCTGGAGTGTACTCAGGGTTCGAGAGCAGTACTTC. Drawing the rest from reference TRBV30 and TRBJ2-7, the complete variable domain is SQTIHQWPATLVQPVGSPLSLECTVEGTSNPNLYWYRQAAGRGLQLLFYSVGIGQISSEVPQNLSASRPQDRQFILSSKKLLLSDSGFYLCAWSVLRVREQYFGPGTRLTVT.